The 11 T cell receptor beta chains given below trace back to one sample, sequenced in a study of blood T cell repertoires in COVID-19. Produced via immunoSEQ multiplex PCR; TCRdb's table is partial and in-frame only. The table lists approximately 190,000 clones, 80% of them singletons. The sample was peripheral blood. These receptors came from a man between 60 and 75 years old with acute or convalescent COVID-19.

This chain links TRBV6-6 with TRBJ2-1, with D perhaps matching TRBD1 (6 bases). Germline CDR1 and CDR2: MNHNY and SVGAGI (reference sequence). V lost 3 bases and J 5 bases, leaving 8 bases between the germline ends. The CDR3 totals 13 residues. CDR3 sequence (DNA): TGTGCCAGCAGTTATGGGACAAACAATGAGCAGTTCTTC. Protein product: CASSYGTNNEQFF.

J is TRBJ2-1 and V is TRBV5-6, with 8 bases that match TRBD2. The length of the CDR3 is 15 residues. The trim removed 1 base at V and 2 bases at J, leaving 2 bases unmatched. In germline, CDR1 is SGHDT, CDR2 YYEEEE. CDR3 nucleotide sequence: TGTGCCAGCAGCTTGACCGGGAGGGCCTACAATGAGCAGTTCTTC. Encoded protein: CASSLTGRAYNEQFF.

The rearrangement uses TRBV5-6 and TRBJ1-3; 9 bases align to TRBD1. This CDR3 has 16 amino acids. V lost 4 bases, J lost 3 bases, and 8 bases stayed unmatched. Germline-derived CDR1 and CDR2 are SGHDT and YYEEEE. CDR3 DNA sequence: TGTGCCAGCAGCGTAGCCGGACAGGGGTATGGAAACACCATATATTTT. Protein: CASSVAGQGYGNTIYF.

The chain recombines TRBV7-2 with TRBJ2-1; 8 bases are a match to TRBD1. V was clipped by 5 bases and J by 4 bases; unmatched bases: 7. Germline CDR1 is SGHTA and CDR2 is FQGNSA. The CDR3 runs 15 residues. CDR3 DNA sequence: TGTGCCAGCAGCCCAAGGACAGGGCGATACAATGAGCAGTTCTTC. Translated: CASSPRTGRYNEQFF. Full variable domain (rest looked up from reference TRBV7-2 and TRBJ2-1): GAGVSQSPSNKVTEKGKDVELRCDPISGHTALYWYRQSLGQGLEFLIYFQGNSAPDKSGLPSDRFSAERTGGSVSTLTIQRTQQEDSAVYLCASSPRTGRYNEQFFGPGTRLTVL.

As to this clone: The same CDR3 arises from other DNA sequences in this sample as well. The V gene is TRBV2, the J gene TRBJ1-2, with no clear D. The germline V and J ends were trimmed by 4 bases and 4 bases, with 7 bases remaining between them. Germline lookup yields CDR1 SNHLY and CDR2 FYNNEI. This CDR3 comprises 12 residues. The DNA of the CDR3 is TGTGCCAGCAGTGGTGAGGGCTATGGCTACACCTTC. It specifies CASSGEGYGYTF. Looking up the rest from reference TRBV2 and TRBJ1-2 gives the full variable domain: EPEVTQTPSHQVTQMGQEVILRCVPISNHLYFYWYRQILGQKVEFLVSFYNNEISEKSEIFDDQFSVERPDGSNFTLKIRSTKLEDSAMYFCASSGEGYGYTFGSGTRLTVV.

This clone was detected only a few times. The V and J genes are TRBV5-1 and TRBJ2-7; D possibly corresponds to TRBD2 (5 bases). There are 13 residues in the CDR3. The V end lost 0 bases, the J end lost 5 bases, and 9 bases lay between the germline ends. From germline, CDR1 is SGHRS and CDR2 YFSETQ. CDR3 residues: CASSLAGVDEQYF. As DNA, the CDR3 is TGCGCCAGCAGCTTGGCCGGGGTCGACGAGCAGTACTTC.

This clone was seen only once. The V and J genes are TRBV6-5 and TRBJ2-1; D unclear. The germline V gene has CDR1 MNHEY and CDR2 SVGAGI. The CDR3 covers 12 residues. V lost 5 bases and J 5 bases, leaving 7 bases between the germline ends. The CDR3 DNA is TGTGCCAGCAGTACCCTAAACAATGAGCAGTTCTTC. It is translated as CASSTLNNEQFF.

The chain has TRBV3-1 (or the pseudogene TRBV3-2) and TRBJ2-2; D is unclear. The CDR3 runs to 14 residues. V lost 8 bases and J 0 bases, leaving 10 bases between the germline ends. Per the germline V gene, CDR1 is LGHDT and CDR2 is YNNKEL (reference sequence). The CDR3 DNA reads TGTGCCAGCCTACCCCCCACGAACACCGGGGAGCTGTTTTTT. Its protein is CASLPPTNTGELFF.

By proportion, this clone is medium-sized (0.01 to 0.1%). This chain links TRBV6-1 with TRBJ2-5, with 9 bases fitting TRBD2. There are 15 residues in the CDR3. Germline assignment: CDR1 MNHNS and CDR2 SASEGT. Trimming took 2 bases from V and 5 from J; bases not matched to a gene: 6. This CDR3 is CASSELAGQGETQYF. In DNA form, the CDR3 reads TGTGCCAGCAGTGAACTAGCGGGGCAAGGGGAGACCCAGTACTTC.

V and J are TRBV3-1 (or the pseudogene TRBV3-2) and TRBJ2-7; 10 bases are shared with TRBD1. Germline V gene data show CDR1 as LGHDT and CDR2 as YNNKEL (reference sequence). V dropped 5 bases and J dropped 1; count of bases not matched to a gene: 5. The CDR3 sequence is 15 residues long. This chain's CDR3 is CASSMWTGGSYEQYF. CDR3 bases: TGTGCCAGCAGCATGTGGACAGGGGGTTCCTACGAGCAGTACTTC.

The V and J genes are TRBV6-5 and TRBJ1-3; TRBD1 is a possible D gene (5 bases). This CDR3 contains 15 residues. Germline CDR1 MNHEY, CDR2 SVGAGI. V lost 7 bases and J lost 2, with 15 bases in between. The CDR3 DNA reads TGTGCCAGCATCCGGACACCCGCTCCTGGAAACACCATATATTTT. Translated: CASIRTPAPGNTIYF.